The 25 T cell receptor beta chains below all came from one sample that was sequenced in a study of T cells in Graves' hyperthyroidism and ophthalmopathy. Researchers amplified the TCR beta CDR3 regions from RNA transcripts. The HTBI primer set was used in a first-round RT-PCR of the TCR CDR3. One entry per CDR3 protein, called by TCRdb with MiXCR from the multiplex PCR reads. This sample carries around 350,000 distinct CDR3 sequences, about 13% of them seen once, and the ten largest clones take about 9.1%. The material sequenced was blood. These receptors all come from a woman under 30 with Graves' hyperthyroidism.

The gene calls are TRBV20-1 and TRBJ1-5; tentative D call: TRBD1 (5 bases). Germline V gene sequence: CDR1 DFQATT, CDR2 SNEGSKA (reference sequence). CDR3 length equals 13 residues. V was trimmed by 6 bases and J by 3 bases, leaving 12 bases between them. The CDR3 region is CSAYGTDNQPQHF. CDR3 DNA sequence: TGCAGTGCATACGGGACGGACAATCAGCCCCAGCATTTT.

This clonotype was seen repeatedly, ten times or more. The V and J genes are TRBV20-1 and TRBJ2-2; 7 bases are a match to TRBD1. The germline gives CDR1 DFQATT, CDR2 SNEGSKA (reference sequence). The CDR3 loop spans 14 amino acids. After removal of 3 bases from V and 6 bases from J, the junction contained 7 bases not matched to a gene. The CDR3 DNA sequence: TGCAGTGCTAGGGGGGCAACAGGGGCCGGGGAGCTGTTTTTT. Protein: CSARGATGAGELFF.

This clonotype was seen more than once but under ten times. One base away lies a much larger clone, so this may be a sequencing read error. J is TRBJ2-1 and V is TRBV6-2 or TRBV6-3; D unresolved. The CDR3 is made up of 11 amino acids. Germline V gene data show CDR1 as MNHEY and CDR2 as SVGEGT. CDR3 in DNA: TGTGCCAGCAGGGGGTACAATGGGCAGTTCTTC. Translating gives CASRGYNGQFF.

This clonotype was detected a few times. The V gene is TRBV11-2, the J gene TRBJ2-2; D remains unclear. CDR3 length equals 14 residues. Germline values: CDR1 SGHAT, CDR2 FQNNGV. V was shortened by 5 bases and J by 3 bases, with 10 bases between the two germline ends. Written as DNA, the CDR3 is TGTGCCAGCAGCGTACGAAGGTACACCGGGGAGCTGTTTTTT. It yields the protein CASSVRRYTGELFF. Filled out from reference TRBV11-2 and TRBJ2-2, the complete variable domain reads EAGVAQSPRYKIIEKRQSVAFWCNPISGHATLYWYQQILGQGPKLLIQFQNNGVVDDSQLPKDRFSAERLKGVDSTLKIQPAKLEDSAVYLCASSVRRYTGELFFGEGSRLTVL.

There are a few counts of this clonotype. V is TRBV20-1 and J is TRBJ2-2, with 7 positions matching TRBD1. The V gene's germline CDR1 is DFQATT and CDR2 SNEGSKA (reference sequence). This CDR3 has 18 amino acids. Trimming at V came to 0 bases and at J to 0 bases, leaving 10 bases not matched to a gene. CDR3 in DNA: TGCAGTGCTAGAGATCGCAACAGGGGAGCTGCGAACACCGGGGAGCTGTTTTTT. This sequence encodes CSARDRNRGAANTGELFF.

The chain is built from TRBV5-6 and TRBJ1-2; no clear D gene. Germline V gives CDR1 SGHDT, CDR2 YYEEEE. The V gene lost 4 bases and the J gene lost 5 bases, with 21 bases spanning the gap. The CDR3 has 16 residues. The CDR3 loop is CASSAETQAAAYGYTF. DNA for the CDR3: TGTGCCAGCAGCGCTGAGACCCAGGCGGCAGCTTATGGCTACACCTTC.

This clonotype was counted ten times or more. This chain links TRBV19 with TRBJ2-1, with D possibly TRBD2 on 7 matching bases. With 5 bases removed from V and 6 bases from J, the gap between germline ends came to 14 bases. Per germline, CDR1 LNHDA and CDR2 SQIVND (reference sequence). The length of the CDR3 is 14 residues. In DNA, the CDR3 is TGTGCCAGTAGTTCAAGGGGGGGGGGCAATGAGCAGTTCTTC. Residues: CASSSRGGGNEQFF.

This clonotype was recorded many times. The gene calls are TRBV5-1 and TRBJ1-5; no clear D gene. Germline V gives CDR1 SGHRS, CDR2 YFSETQ. The CDR3 has 14 amino acids. V was shortened by 5 bases and J by 0 bases, with 9 bases between the two germline ends. The CDR3: CASRSSYSNQPQHF. The CDR3 DNA follows: TGCGCCAGCAGATCCTCATATAGCAATCAGCCCCAGCATTTT.

Remarks on this clonotype: One base away lies a much larger clone, so this may be a sequencing read error. The chain uses TRBV20-1 and TRBJ2-1; D gene unclear. The CDR3 sequence is 12 residues long. Trimming took 0 bases from V and 6 from J, leaving 6 bases between them. Per the germline V gene, CDR1 is DFQATT and CDR2 is SNEGSKA (reference sequence). As DNA, the CDR3 is TGCAGTGCTAGAGAAACTACCAATGAGCAGTTCTTC. This translates into CSARETTNEQFF.

This clonotype was seen many times. The V gene is TRBV29-1, the J gene TRBJ1-2, with 7 bases identical to TRBD1. This CDR3 contains 14 residues. In germline, CDR1 is SQVTM, CDR2 ANQGSEA. After removal of 6 bases from V and 2 bases from J, the junction contained 9 bases not matched to a gene. This CDR3 is CSVPTWDRNYGYTF. The CDR3 coding sequence is TGCAGCGTCCCAACTTGGGACAGAAACTATGGCTACACCTTC.

This clonotype was seen repeatedly, ten times or more. The gene calls are TRBV2 and TRBJ1-2; perhaps TRBD1 as D (5 bases). CDR1 is SNHLY, CDR2 FYNNEI, per germline. Trimming stripped 6 bases from V and 0 bases from J, with 14 bases between. The CDR3 is made up of 15 amino acids. CDR3 loop: CASSGTDNSNYGYTF. CDR3 bases: TGTGCCAGCAGCGGAACGGACAATTCTAACTATGGCTACACCTTC.

This clonotype occurred a few times. This chain links TRBV2 with TRBJ2-7, with TRBD2 identical over 7 bases. TRBJ2-1 explains the end of the DNA better; the J call may be wrong. From germline, CDR1 is SNHLY and CDR2 FYNNEI. CDR3 size: 14 residues. The CDR3 is CASSGLADFYEQFF. Written as DNA, the CDR3 is TGTGCCAGCAGTGGACTAGCTGATTTTTACGAGCAGTTCTTC.

This clonotype appeared many times. The J gene is TRBJ2-3, the V gene TRBV4-3; no definite D call. Germline CDR1 reads LGHNA; CDR2 reads YSLEER. Trimming removed 1 base from V and 0 bases from J, with 8 bases in between. The CDR3 spans 15 residues. CDR3 DNA: TGCGCCAGCAGCCAAGTCGGCAGGAGCACAGATACGCAGTATTTT. Translating gives CASSQVGRSTDTQYF.

In regard to this clonotype: A read error may account for a junction end that differs from germline. This chain joins TRBV20-1 and TRBJ1-1, with no clear D. The CDR3 consists of 11 residues. CDR1 is DFQATT, CDR2 SNEGSKA, per germline (reference sequence). The CDR3 DNA follows: TGCAGGGGTGAAGGGAACGCTGAAGCTTTCTTT. Amino acid sequence: CRGEGNAEAFF.

This clonotype was recorded at least ten times. J is TRBJ2-3 and V is TRBV11-2; D gene uncertain. CDR1 and CDR2 (germline): SGHAT, FQNNGV. Trimming stripped 5 bases from V and 5 bases from J, with 5 bases between. The CDR3 runs to 11 residues. The CDR3 here is CASSPEDTQYF. CDR3 in DNA: TGTGCCAGCAGCCCTGAAGATACGCAGTATTTT.

In its sample, this clonotype was seen a few times. The genes are TRBV20-1 and TRBJ2-5; 7 bases are a match to TRBD2. The CDR3 runs to 12 residues. V gave up 8 bases and J gave up 1 base; unmatched junction bases: 4. Germline V gives CDR1 DFQATT, CDR2 SNEGSKA (reference sequence). CDR3 amino acids: CSQTSVQETQYF. The CDR3 DNA reads TGCAGTCAAACTAGCGTCCAAGAGACCCAGTACTTC.

This clonotype turned up a few times. It may be a read error: a sequence one base away is much more abundant. The J gene is TRBJ2-7, the V gene TRBV30, with D hard to call. This CDR3 region has 12 residues. V shed 3 bases and J shed 5 bases, with 11 bases lying between them. Germline V gene sequence: CDR1 GTSNPN, CDR2 SVGIG (reference sequence). This chain's CDR3 is CAWRPLTHEQYF. The CDR3 DNA is TGTGCCTGGAGGCCTTTGACGCACGAGCAGTACTTC.

This clonotype came up many times. The V gene is TRBV11-2, the J gene TRBJ2-7; the D gene is possibly TRBD1 (6 bases). The germline V gene has CDR1 SGHAT and CDR2 FQNNGV. The V and J ends lost 2 bases and 2 bases respectively, with 10 bases between them. This CDR3 region has 14 residues. The chain's CDR3 is CASSLLGGAYEQYF. CDR3 nucleotides: TGTGCCAGCAGCTTATTAGGGGGAGCCTACGAGCAGTACTTC.

In its sample, this clonotype was seen many times. The chain has TRBV5-1 and TRBJ2-5, with a tentative D call TRBD1 (6 bases). This CDR3 spans 15 amino acids. CDR1 is SGHRS, CDR2 YFSETQ, per germline. Trimming removed 4 bases from V and 3 bases from J, with 16 bases in between. The DNA for the CDR3 is TGCGCCAGCAGCAGTATGGACAGTTGGGAAGAGACCCAGTACTTC. Translated, it gives CASSSMDSWEETQYF.

Remarks on this clonotype: The germline gene is not matched at one end of the junction; a read error may be the cause. The chain joins TRBV5-1 to TRBJ2-5; TRBD2 matches at 8 bases. CDR3 size: 13 residues. Germline values: CDR1 SGHRS, CDR2 YFSETQ. The CDR3 here is CASSSLAGETQYF. CDR3 DNA: TGTGCCAGCAGCTCTCTAGCGGGAGAGACCCAGTACTTC.

This clonotype was detected many times. This chain links TRBV28 with TRBJ2-1, with 7 bases that match TRBD2. Germline V gene data show CDR1 as MDHEN and CDR2 as SYDVKM. Trimming at V came to 3 bases and at J to 2 bases, leaving 7 bases not matched to a gene. CDR3 length: 16 residues. The chain's CDR3 is CASSFPTGGAYNEQFF. CDR3 nucleotide sequence: TGTGCCAGCAGTTTCCCAACGGGGGGTGCCTACAATGAGCAGTTCTTC.

The chain is built from TRBV29-1 and TRBJ1-3; D call uncertain. The CDR3 sequence is 11 residues long. V was clipped by 7 bases and J by 4 bases, with 8 bases between them. Looked up from germline, CDR1 is SQVTM and CDR2 is ANQGSEA. CDR3 DNA: TGCAGCGCTTATCAGGGAAACACCATATATTTT. It is translated as CSAYQGNTIYF.

This clonotype showed up many times. The rearrangement joins TRBV7-9 to TRBJ2-1; perhaps TRBD2 as D (6 bases). V was cut by 8 bases and J by 3 bases, with 26 bases left in between. The germline gives CDR1 SEHNR, CDR2 FQNEAQ (reference sequence). This CDR3 is 18 amino acids long. The CDR3 nucleotides read TGTGCCAGCCGTTTCGCTCCGGGGAAGCGGGCCCTCTACAATGAGCAGTTCTTC. It is translated as CASRFAPGKRALYNEQFF. Filled out from reference TRBV7-9 and TRBJ2-1, the complete variable domain reads DTGVSQNPRHKITKRGQNVTFRCDPISEHNRLYWYRQTLGQGPEFLTYFQNEAQLEKSRLLSDRFSAERPKGSFSTLEIQRTEQGDSAMYLCASRFAPGKRALYNEQFFGPGTRLTVL.

This clonotype was found many times. The chain employs TRBV12-3 or TRBV12-4 and TRBJ2-7, with 11 bases lining up with TRBD2. The CDR3 runs 12 residues. Germline trimming cut 10 bases from V and 5 bases from J; bases unmatched to any gene: 4. The CDR3 nucleotides read TGTGCCACGGGACTAGCGGAACACGAGCAGTACTTC. Its translation is CATGLAEHEQYF.

This clonotype was seen more than once but under ten times. The chain uses TRBV2 and TRBJ2-1; weak D call: TRBD2 (5 bases). The CDR3 extends over 15 amino acids. Germline CDR1 is SNHLY and CDR2 is FYNNEI. Between the trimmed V and J ends, which lost 5 bases and 7 bases, there was a span of 18 bases. In nucleotides, the CDR3 is TGTGCCAGCAGTTCTGACTACAGAGTTTGGAATGAGCAGTTCTTC. It codes for CASSSDYRVWNEQFF.